Included here is one TCR beta chain sequence, with context. Trimming pared 3 bases from V and 0 bases from J, leaving 8 bases between. The CDR3 has 14 residues. In germline, CDR1 is LGHDT, CDR2 YNNKEL (reference sequence). The data are from a study of blood T cell repertoires in COVID-19. The protocol was immunoSEQ multiplex PCR, while the TCRdb copy is restricted to in-frame clones and leaves out a portion. This table has 120,000 to 150,000 clones, roughly nine tenths appearing once. The chain couples TRBV3-1 (or the pseudogene TRBV3-2) to TRBJ2-5; D not resolved. Sequenced sample: peripheral blood. The receptor was derived from a woman aged 55-70 years with active COVID-19. In DNA, the CDR3 is TGTGCCAGCAGCCAGCGGAGAAACCAAGAGACCCAGTACTTC. Translation: CASSQRRNQETQYF.